One and the same sample provided the 32 T cell receptor beta chains below, sequenced in a study of blood T cells in healthy people across ages (dated by TCRdb to about 2015). Library method: 5' RACE. Sequenced using an Illumina HiSeq 2500. A second PCR of roughly 7 to 12 cycles was performed with a sample-barcoded 5' primer and a J-beta primer mix. The public reads were run again by TCRdb, first through fastp at Q25 and then through MiXCR, and only productive beta chains were kept. Rows matching on CDR3 protein sequence are summarized as one entry with the most common DNA and genes. This sample has about 830,000 distinct CDR3 sequences in its table, and under 80% of those were observed once. The ten largest clones capture around 30% of the sample. The sequencing sample was made of blood. Every receptor here comes from a man under 40 in good health.

This chain links TRBV7-2 with TRBJ1-5, with 12 bases fitting TRBD1. Trimming took 4 bases from V and 6 from J; bases not matched to a gene: 13. From germline, CDR1 is SGHTA and CDR2 FQGNSA. This CDR3 has 18 amino acids. The DNA for the CDR3 is TGTGCCAGCAGCTCCCGAACCCCGGGACAGGGGGCACCTCAGCCCCAGCATTTT. It codes for CASSSRTPGQGAPQPQHF.

The V call is TRBV29-1, the J call TRBJ1-2, with D tentatively TRBD1 (5 bases). The CDR3 runs 14 residues. V lost 8 bases and J lost 4, with 20 bases in between. Per germline, CDR1 SQVTM and CDR2 ANQGSEA. CDR3 nucleotide sequence: TGCAGCTTAGGAGGGGCAACTGGGGGCTATGGCTACACCTTC. Protein: CSLGGATGGYGYTF.

This chain connects TRBV20-1 to TRBJ2-5; 11 bases line up with TRBD1. Per germline, CDR1 DFQATT and CDR2 SNEGSKA (reference sequence). The V and J ends lost 5 bases and 2 bases, in that order; junction bases with no gene match: 7. The length of the CDR3 is 15 residues. DNA of the CDR3: TGCAGTGCTTTTGTGGACAGGGGGCTTCAAGAGACCCAGTACTTC. It encodes CSAFVDRGLQETQYF.

This clonotype was seen a few times. The chain couples TRBV7-2 to TRBJ2-7; no firm D call. CDR3 length: 12 amino acids. CDR1 and CDR2 (germline): SGHTA, FQGNSA. V was shortened by 2 bases and J by 3 bases, with 5 bases between the two germline ends. In DNA, the CDR3 is TGTGCCAGCAGCTTACAATTCTACGAGCAGTACTTC. As protein: CASSLQFYEQYF.

This clonotype was detected only a few times. The gene calls are TRBV20-1 and TRBJ2-3; 10 bases line up with TRBD2. This CDR3 has 14 amino acids. The junction had 6 bases not matched to a gene; V was cut back by 2 bases and J by 7 bases. Per the germline V gene, CDR1 is DFQATT and CDR2 is SNEGSKA (reference sequence). CDR3 sequence (DNA): TGCAGTGCTAGACTAGCGGGGGACGTGAATACGCAGTATTTT. Amino acid sequence: CSARLAGDVNTQYF.

The genes are TRBV29-1 and TRBJ1-2; maybe TRBD1 (5 bases). From germline, CDR1 is SQVTM and CDR2 ANQGSEA. This CDR3 is 14 amino acids long. V shed 6 bases and J shed 3 bases, with 17 bases lying between them. The CDR3 is CSVLGLDDDYGYTF. CDR3 coding DNA: TGCAGCGTCCTGGGACTCGATGATGACTATGGCTACACCTTC.

The chain has TRBV6-1 and TRBJ2-2, with 7 nucleotides matching TRBD1. The CDR3 runs to 18 residues. Germline assignment: CDR1 MNHNS and CDR2 SASEGT. Trimming at V came to 4 bases and at J to 2 bases, leaving 13 bases not matched to a gene. CDR3 amino acids: CASSARTGILINTGELFF. The DNA of the CDR3 is TGTGCCAGCAGTGCCCGGACAGGTATCCTAATTAACACCGGGGAGCTGTTTTTT.

The rearrangement links TRBV6-2 or TRBV6-3 to TRBJ2-4; 9 nucleotides agree with TRBD1. The CDR3 sequence is 16 residues long. J lost 6 bases, V lost 2 bases, and 8 bases had no gene match. Germline assignment: CDR1 MNHEY and CDR2 SVGEGT. CDR3 in DNA: TGTGCCAGCAGTTACCCGGGACAGGGAAGGGGAAACATTCAGTACTTC. This gives the protein CASSYPGQGRGNIQYF.

This clonotype was seen more than once but under ten times. The chain recombines TRBV12-3 or TRBV12-4 with TRBJ2-7; 8 positions agree with TRBD1. There are 15 residues in the CDR3. V gave up 3 bases and J gave up 1 base; unmatched junction bases: 5. CDR3 residues: CASSFGNRGSYEQYF. DNA for the CDR3: TGTGCCAGCAGTTTTGGGAACAGGGGGTCCTACGAGCAGTACTTC.

The chain has TRBV4-3 and TRBJ2-7; D is perhaps TRBD2 (5 bases). Germline loops: CDR1 LGHNA, CDR2 YSLEER. The V gene lost 0 bases and the J gene lost 6 bases, with 12 bases spanning the gap. This CDR3 contains 14 residues. The CDR3 spells CASSQEVSGSEQYF. CDR3 bases: TGCGCCAGCAGCCAAGAGGTGTCGGGGTCCGAGCAGTACTTC.

The J gene is TRBJ1-6, the V gene TRBV3-1; no firm D call. The CDR3 covers 13 residues. Per germline, CDR1 LGHDT and CDR2 YNNKEL (reference sequence). Trimming removed 0 bases at V and 13 bases at J, with 10 bases between. The CDR3 protein is CASSQEFGKPLHF. The CDR3 DNA reads TGTGCCAGCAGCCAAGAATTTGGGAAGCCCCTCCACTTT. The whole variable domain, filled in from reference TRBV3-1 and TRBJ1-6, reads DTAVSQTPKYLVTQMGNDKSIKCEQNLGHDTMYWYKQDSKKFLKIMFSYNNKELIINETVPNRFSPKSPDKAHLNLHINSLELGDSAVYFCASSQEFGKPLHFGNGTRLTVT.

This clonotype was observed many times. The V gene is TRBV28, the J gene TRBJ2-5; D uncertain. This CDR3 is built from 14 residues. The V end lost 6 bases, the J end lost 1 base, and 12 bases lay between the germline ends. The germline gives CDR1 MDHEN, CDR2 SYDVKM. The CDR3 bases are TGTGCCAGCAGCTCCGAAAATTCCCAAGAGACCCAGTACTTC. It specifies CASSSENSQETQYF.

The J gene is TRBJ1-2, the V gene TRBV6-5; 7 nucleotides agree with TRBD1. Germline CDR1 and CDR2: MNHEY and SVGAGI. The CDR3 runs to 14 residues. With V trimmed by 5 bases and J by 4 bases, 7 bases remained unmatched. CDR3: CASSPGGPLYGYTF. In nucleotides, the CDR3 is TGTGCCAGCAGTCCAGGGGGACCCCTCTATGGCTACACCTTC.

The J gene is TRBJ2-1, the V gene TRBV7-9; the D gene could be TRBD1 or TRBD2 (5 bases each). This CDR3 has 14 amino acids. V was cut by 0 bases and J by 5 bases, with 8 bases left in between. Germline CDR1 and CDR2: SEHNR and FQNEAQ (reference sequence). Written as DNA, the CDR3 is TGTGCCAGCAGCTTAGCTCAGGGAGACAATGAGCAGTTCTTC. Its translation: CASSLAQGDNEQFF.

The rearrangement joins TRBV7-2 to TRBJ2-1; D is possibly TRBD1 (6 bases). The CDR3 sequence is 17 residues long. The V gene lost 7 bases and the J gene lost 4 bases, with 23 bases spanning the gap. From germline, CDR1 is SGHTA and CDR2 FQGNSA. The CDR3 is CASNEGLLGASYNEQFF. The CDR3, as DNA: TGTGCCAGCAACGAGGGGCTTCTGGGGGCGTCTTACAATGAGCAGTTCTTC. Together with reference TRBV7-2 and TRBJ2-1, the CDR3 gives the full variable domain: GAGVSQSPSNKVTEKGKDVELRCDPISGHTALYWYRQSLGQGLEFLIYFQGNSAPDKSGLPSDRFSAERTGGSVSTLTIQRTQQEDSAVYLCASNEGLLGASYNEQFFGPGTRLTVL.

The V call is TRBV6-6, the J call TRBJ2-1; 10 positions agree with TRBD1. V lost 6 bases, J lost 4 bases, and 9 bases stayed unmatched. The CDR3 covers 16 residues. The germline gives CDR1 MNHNY, CDR2 SVGAGI (reference sequence). CDR3 protein: CASSYRTGGFYNEQFF. In DNA form, the CDR3 reads TGTGCCAGCAGCTATAGGACAGGGGGGTTTTACAATGAGCAGTTCTTC.

V usage is TRBV4-2 and J usage is TRBJ2-1; 7 positions agree with TRBD2. The germline V gene has CDR1 LGHNA and CDR2 YNFKEQ. This CDR3 comprises 16 residues. Trimming cost V 4 bases and J 7 bases; bases outside gene matches: 13. The CDR3 protein is CASSRNFLAETNEQFF. For the CDR3, the DNA is TGTGCCAGCAGCCGTAACTTCCTAGCGGAAACAAATGAGCAGTTCTTC.

DNA for the CDR3: TGCAGTGCTATGGGACTAGTCGCCTACGAGCAGTACTTC. Its translation is CSAMGLVAYEQYF. The V call is TRBV20-1, the J call TRBJ2-7; 8 bases map to TRBD2. V lost 4 bases and J lost 2; bases outside the gene matches: 4. Germline V gene lookup returns CDR1 DFQATT and CDR2 SNEGSKA (reference sequence). The CDR3 is made up of 13 amino acids.

The genes are TRBV12-3 or TRBV12-4 and TRBJ2-4; 8 nucleotides align to TRBD2. This CDR3 is 18 amino acids long. Losses at the gene ends were 3 bases for V and 2 bases for J; bases not matched to a gene: 12. The CDR3 DNA reads as TGTGCCAGCAGTTTTCCCCGGGGGGGCATGGGGACCAAAAACATTCAGTACTTC. It encodes CASSFPRGGMGTKNIQYF.

V gene TRBV12-3 or TRBV12-4 combines with J gene TRBJ1-2, with 7 bases matching TRBD1. This CDR3 is 14 amino acids long. J lost 0 bases, V lost 6 bases, and 4 bases had no gene match. CDR3 sequence: CASRRQGANYGYTF. The CDR3 nucleotides read TGTGCCAGCAGACGACAGGGAGCTAACTATGGCTACACCTTC.

The V gene is TRBV5-1, the J gene TRBJ2-3, with no clear D. The CDR3 runs to 16 residues. Trimming removed 4 bases from V and 0 bases from J, with 15 bases in between. Per the germline V gene, CDR1 is SGHRS and CDR2 is YFSETQ. The CDR3 loop reads CASSAILTGSTDTQYF. In nucleotides, the CDR3 is TGCGCCAGCAGCGCCATACTGACGGGTAGCACAGATACGCAGTATTTT.

This chain uses TRBV6-1 with TRBJ2-4, with TRBD2 as a possible D gene (7 bases). The J call could be wrong; TRBJ2-5 is a better fit for the DNA end. The germline V gene has CDR1 MNHNS and CDR2 SASEGT. The CDR3 extends over 14 amino acids. The CDR3 sequence: CASGGRGHQETQYF. Written as DNA, the CDR3 is TGTGCCAGTGGCGGGCGGGGGCACCAAGAGACCCAGTACTTC.

The chain links TRBV7-2 to TRBJ1-1; D unclear. The CDR3 runs 13 residues. Germline CDR1 and CDR2: SGHTA and FQGNSA. V lost 2 bases to trimming and J lost 10 bases, with 14 bases between them. CDR3 sequence reads: CASSLPLGRRAFF. The CDR3 nucleotides are TGTGCCAGCAGCTTACCGTTGGGGAGGCGAGCTTTCTTT.

V is TRBV29-1 and J is TRBJ1-2, with TRBD1 matching 12 bases. Per the germline V gene, CDR1 is SQVTM and CDR2 is ANQGSEA. The CDR3 spans 17 residues. Losses at the gene ends were 4 bases for V and 6 bases for J; bases not matched to a gene: 15. CDR3 nucleotide sequence: TGCAGCGTTGTGGGCGTCGGGGGGACAGGGGGCGGAAATGGCTACACCTTC. This sequence encodes CSVVGVGGTGGGNGYTF.

This clonotype turned up a few times. The chain employs TRBV12-3 or TRBV12-4 and TRBJ2-7, with D tentatively TRBD2 (5 bases). CDR3 length: 13 residues. The germline V and J ends were trimmed by 3 bases and 7 bases, with 13 bases remaining between them. The CDR3 DNA follows: TGTGCCAGCAGTTTTCAGAGCACGGGAGAGCAGTACTTC. It translates to CASSFQSTGEQYF.

The chain has TRBV27 and TRBJ1-4; the match to TRBD1 covers 9 bases. CDR3 length: 14 amino acids. Germline trimming cut 6 bases from V and 8 bases from J; bases unmatched to any gene: 7. The germline gives CDR1 MNHEY, CDR2 SMNVEV (reference sequence). CDR3 coding DNA: TGTGCCAGCAGATCCGGGACAGGGTACGAAAAACTGTTTTTT. The encoded protein is CASRSGTGYEKLFF.

This clonotype was seen only a few times. The genes are TRBV6-2 or TRBV6-3 and TRBJ2-7; D perhaps matches TRBD1 (5 bases). V lost 2 bases to trimming and J lost 6 bases, with 11 bases between them. From germline, CDR1 is MNHEY and CDR2 SVGEGT. The CDR3 is made up of 13 amino acids. The CDR3 DNA reads TGTGCCAGCAGTTACAGGGGAAGGCGCGAGCAGTACTTC. It specifies CASSYRGRREQYF.

This clonotype was seen only a few times. The chain joins TRBV7-2 to TRBJ2-1; unclear D gene. The CDR3 has 15 residues. Germline V gene lookup returns CDR1 SGHTA and CDR2 FQGNSA. Trimming pared 4 bases from V and 0 bases from J, leaving 10 bases between. CDR3: CASSSSGLSYNEQFF. The CDR3 DNA follows: TGTGCCAGCAGCTCATCCGGCCTCTCCTACAATGAGCAGTTCTTC.

The table lists this clonotype with many counts. This chain joins TRBV20-1 and TRBJ2-1, with D perhaps TRBD2 (5 bases). Deletions cut 7 bases from V and 4 bases from J, with 11 bases between. The CDR3 is made up of 12 amino acids. Per germline, CDR1 DFQATT and CDR2 SNEGSKA (reference sequence). CDR3 protein: CSEGGYYNEQFF. The CDR3 DNA reads as TGCAGTGAAGGAGGTTATTACAATGAGCAGTTCTTC.

The table lists this clonotype with a few counts. The chain couples TRBV20-1 to TRBJ2-1; no firm D call. Germline V gives CDR1 DFQATT, CDR2 SNEGSKA (reference sequence). V was cut by 3 bases and J by 1 base, with 16 bases left in between. CDR3 length equals 16 residues. The chain's CDR3 is CSASRLTPYSYNEQFF. The CDR3 DNA is TGCAGTGCTAGTCGCCTGACTCCCTATTCCTACAATGAGCAGTTCTTC.

This sequence joins TRBV9 and TRBJ1-2, with 8 bases matching TRBD1. The CDR3 runs 13 residues. J was trimmed by 8 bases and V by 1 base; bases with no gene match: 4. Germline CDR1 is SGDLS and CDR2 is YYNGEE. The CDR3 loop is CASSVPRQGGYTF. DNA for the CDR3: TGTGCCAGCAGCGTACCCCGACAGGGGGGCTACACCTTC.

The chain links TRBV24-1 to TRBJ2-5, with D possibly TRBD1 on 5 matching bases. Germline CDR1 and CDR2: KGHDR and SFDVKD. V lost 1 base and J 2 bases, leaving 7 bases between the germline ends. CDR3 length: 14 residues. CDR3 sequence (DNA): TGTGCCACCAGTGATTTCAGGGTACAAGAGACCCAGTACTTC. As protein: CATSDFRVQETQYF.